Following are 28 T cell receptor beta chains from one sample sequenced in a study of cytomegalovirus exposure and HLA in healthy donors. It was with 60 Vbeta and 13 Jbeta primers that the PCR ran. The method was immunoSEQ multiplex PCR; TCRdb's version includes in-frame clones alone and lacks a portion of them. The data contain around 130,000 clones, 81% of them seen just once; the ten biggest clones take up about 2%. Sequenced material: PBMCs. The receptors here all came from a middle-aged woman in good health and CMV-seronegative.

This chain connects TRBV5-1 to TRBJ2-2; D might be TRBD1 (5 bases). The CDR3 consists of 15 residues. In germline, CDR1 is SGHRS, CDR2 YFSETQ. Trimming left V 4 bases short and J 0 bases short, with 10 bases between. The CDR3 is CASSHGQTNTGELFF. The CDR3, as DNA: TGCGCCAGCAGCCACGGACAAACGAACACCGGGGAGCTGTTTTTT.

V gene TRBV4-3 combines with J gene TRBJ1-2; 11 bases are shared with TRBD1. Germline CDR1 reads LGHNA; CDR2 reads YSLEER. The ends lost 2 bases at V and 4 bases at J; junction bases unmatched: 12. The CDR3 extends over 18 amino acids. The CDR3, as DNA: TGCGCCAGCAGCCAAATTTCCGGGACAGGGGGTTTCGGCTATGGCTACACCTTC. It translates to CASSQISGTGGFGYGYTF.

CDR3 coding DNA: TGCGCCAGCAGCCCCGCAGGGGGGAGAGAAGAGACCCAGTACTTC. It specifies CASSPAGGREETQYF. The chain employs TRBV5-1 and TRBJ2-5; TRBD1 might be the D (7 bases). The V and J ends lost 4 bases and 3 bases respectively, with 16 bases between them. This CDR3 region has 15 residues. The V gene's germline CDR1 is SGHRS and CDR2 YFSETQ.

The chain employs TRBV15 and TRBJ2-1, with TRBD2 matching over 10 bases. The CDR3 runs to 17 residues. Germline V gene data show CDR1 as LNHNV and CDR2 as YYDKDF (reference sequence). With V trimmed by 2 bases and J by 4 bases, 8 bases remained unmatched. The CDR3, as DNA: TGTGCCACCAGCAGACCTATAGCGGGGGGAGAATACAATGAGCAGTTCTTC. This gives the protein CATSRPIAGGEYNEQFF.

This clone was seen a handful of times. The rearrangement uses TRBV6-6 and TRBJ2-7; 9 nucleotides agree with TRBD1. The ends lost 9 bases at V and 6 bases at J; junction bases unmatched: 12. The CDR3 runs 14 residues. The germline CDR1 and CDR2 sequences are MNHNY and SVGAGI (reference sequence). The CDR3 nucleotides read TGTGCCAGTCGTGGCGGGACAGGGCGTGGCGAGCAGTACTTC. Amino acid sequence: CASRGGTGRGEQYF.

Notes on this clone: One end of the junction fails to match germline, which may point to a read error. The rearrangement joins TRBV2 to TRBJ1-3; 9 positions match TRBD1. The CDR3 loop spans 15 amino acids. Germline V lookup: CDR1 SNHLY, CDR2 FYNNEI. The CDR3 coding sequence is TGTGCCAGCAGTGCCAGGACAGGGGAGGGAAAGACCATATATTTT. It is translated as CASSARTGEGKTIYF.

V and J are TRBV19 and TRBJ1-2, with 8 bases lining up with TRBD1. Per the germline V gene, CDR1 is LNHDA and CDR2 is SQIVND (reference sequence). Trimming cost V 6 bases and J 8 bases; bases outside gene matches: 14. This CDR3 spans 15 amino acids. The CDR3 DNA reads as TGTGCCAGTAGAGGCGGGGACAGGTTCGGGGGCGGCTACACCTTC. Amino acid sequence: CASRGGDRFGGGYTF.

This CDR3 reads CASSEESGAGNTIYF. The DNA of the CDR3 is TGTGCCAGCAGTGAAGAATCAGGGGCTGGAAACACCATATATTTT. The chain recombines TRBV6-1 with TRBJ1-3, with a possible D match to TRBD1 (6 bases). This CDR3 is built from 15 residues. The germline V gene encodes CDR1 MNHNS and CDR2 SASEGT. Trimming left V 1 base short and J 2 bases short, with 9 bases between.

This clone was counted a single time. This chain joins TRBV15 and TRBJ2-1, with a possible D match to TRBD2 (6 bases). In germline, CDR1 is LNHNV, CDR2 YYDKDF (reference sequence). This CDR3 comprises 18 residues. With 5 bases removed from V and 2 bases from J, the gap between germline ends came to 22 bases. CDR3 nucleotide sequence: TGTGCCACCAGCCCTGGACTACGAACCCAAAAGACCTACAATGAGCAGTTCTTC. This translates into CATSPGLRTQKTYNEQFF.

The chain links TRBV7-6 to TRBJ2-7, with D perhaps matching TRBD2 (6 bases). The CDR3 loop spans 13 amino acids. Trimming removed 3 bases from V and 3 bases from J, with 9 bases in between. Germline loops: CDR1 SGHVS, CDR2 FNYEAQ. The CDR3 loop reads CASSLDYSYEQYF. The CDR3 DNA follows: TGTGCCAGCAGCTTGGACTACAGCTACGAGCAGTACTTC.

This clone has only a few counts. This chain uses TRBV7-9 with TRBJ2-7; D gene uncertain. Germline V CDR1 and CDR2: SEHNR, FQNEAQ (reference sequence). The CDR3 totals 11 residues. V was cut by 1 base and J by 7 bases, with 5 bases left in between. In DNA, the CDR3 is TGTGCCAGCAGCTTAGACTTTGAGCAGTACTTC. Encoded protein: CASSLDFEQYF.

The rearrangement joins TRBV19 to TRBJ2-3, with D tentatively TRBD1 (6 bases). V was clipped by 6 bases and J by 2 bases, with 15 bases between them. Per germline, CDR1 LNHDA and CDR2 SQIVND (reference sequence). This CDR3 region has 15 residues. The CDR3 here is CASSVQGLNTDTQYF. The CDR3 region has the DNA TGTGCCAGTAGCGTACAGGGCCTAAACACAGATACGCAGTATTTT.

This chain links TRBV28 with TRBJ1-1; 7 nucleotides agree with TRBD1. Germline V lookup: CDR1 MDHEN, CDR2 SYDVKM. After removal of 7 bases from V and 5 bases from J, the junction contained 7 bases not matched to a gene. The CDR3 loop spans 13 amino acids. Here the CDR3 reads CASNPGGRTEAFF. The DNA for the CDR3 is TGTGCCAGCAATCCAGGGGGTAGGACTGAAGCTTTCTTT. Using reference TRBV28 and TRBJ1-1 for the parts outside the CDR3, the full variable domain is DVKVTQSSRYLVKRTGEKVFLECVQDMDHENMFWYRQDPGLGLRLIYFSYDVKMKEKGDIPEGYSVSREKKERFSLILESASTNQTSMYLCASNPGGRTEAFFGQGTRLTVV.

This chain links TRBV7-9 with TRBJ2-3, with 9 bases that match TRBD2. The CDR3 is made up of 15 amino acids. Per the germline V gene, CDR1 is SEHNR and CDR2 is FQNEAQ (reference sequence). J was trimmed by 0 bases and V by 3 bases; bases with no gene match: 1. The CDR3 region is CASSFLAGSTDTQYF. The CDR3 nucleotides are TGTGCCAGCAGCTTCCTAGCGGGGAGCACAGATACGCAGTATTTT.

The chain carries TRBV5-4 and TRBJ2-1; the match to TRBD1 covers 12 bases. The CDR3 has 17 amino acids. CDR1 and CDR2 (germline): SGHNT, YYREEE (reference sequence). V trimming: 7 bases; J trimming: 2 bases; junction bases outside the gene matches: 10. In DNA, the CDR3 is TGTGCCAGCGCCTACAGGGGGGACAGGGGGCCCTACAATGAGCAGTTCTTC. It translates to CASAYRGDRGPYNEQFF.

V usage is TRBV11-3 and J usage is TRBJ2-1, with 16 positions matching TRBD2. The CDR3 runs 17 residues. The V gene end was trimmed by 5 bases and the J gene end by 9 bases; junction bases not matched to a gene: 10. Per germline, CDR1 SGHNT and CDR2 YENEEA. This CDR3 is CASSTGTSGRASGEQFF. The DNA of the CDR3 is TGTGCCAGCAGCACCGGGACTAGCGGGAGGGCCTCGGGTGAGCAGTTCTTC.

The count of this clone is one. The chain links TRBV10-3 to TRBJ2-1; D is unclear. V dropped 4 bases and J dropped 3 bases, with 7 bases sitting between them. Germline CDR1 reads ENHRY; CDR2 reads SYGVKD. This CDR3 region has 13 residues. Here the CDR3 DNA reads TGTGCCATCAGTGGTACAAGCTACAATGAGCAGTTCTTC. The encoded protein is CAISGTSYNEQFF.

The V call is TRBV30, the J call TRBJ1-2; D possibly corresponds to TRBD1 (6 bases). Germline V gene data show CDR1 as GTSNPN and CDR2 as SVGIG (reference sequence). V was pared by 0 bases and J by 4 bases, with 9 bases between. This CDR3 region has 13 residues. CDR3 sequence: CAWSVGGAYGYTF. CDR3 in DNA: TGTGCCTGGAGTGTGGGGGGGGCCTATGGCTACACCTTC. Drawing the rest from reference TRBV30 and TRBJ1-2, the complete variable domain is SQTIHQWPATLVQPVGSPLSLECTVEGTSNPNLYWYRQAAGRGLQLLFYSVGIGQISSEVPQNLSASRPQDRQFILSSKKLLLSDSGFYLCAWSVGGAYGYTFGSGTRLTVV.

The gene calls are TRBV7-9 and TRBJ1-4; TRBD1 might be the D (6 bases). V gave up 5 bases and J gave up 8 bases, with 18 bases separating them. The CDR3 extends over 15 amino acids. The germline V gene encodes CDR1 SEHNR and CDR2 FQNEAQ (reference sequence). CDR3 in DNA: TGTGCCAGCAGCCTCCCCGCTGGGGGCGACGAAAAACTGTTTTTT. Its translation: CASSLPAGGDEKLFF.

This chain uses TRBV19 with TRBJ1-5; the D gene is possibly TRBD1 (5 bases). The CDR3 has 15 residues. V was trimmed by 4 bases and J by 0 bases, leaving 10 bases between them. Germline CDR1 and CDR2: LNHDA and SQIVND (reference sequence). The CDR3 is CASSTGQISNQPQHF. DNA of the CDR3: TGTGCCAGTAGTACCGGACAAATTAGCAATCAGCCCCAGCATTTT. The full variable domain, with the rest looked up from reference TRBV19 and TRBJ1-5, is DGGITQSPKYLFRKEGQNVTLSCEQNLNHDAMYWYRQDPGQGLRLIYYSQIVNDFQKGDIAEGYSVSREKKESFPLTVTSAQKNPTAFYLCASSTGQISNQPQHFGDGTRLSIL.

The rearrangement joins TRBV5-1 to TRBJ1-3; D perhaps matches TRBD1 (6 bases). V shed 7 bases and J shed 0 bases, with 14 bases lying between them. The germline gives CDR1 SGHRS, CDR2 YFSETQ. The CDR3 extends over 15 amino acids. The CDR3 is CASSLGATSGNTIYF. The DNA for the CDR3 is TGCGCCAGCTCTCTGGGGGCAACCTCTGGAAACACCATATATTTT.

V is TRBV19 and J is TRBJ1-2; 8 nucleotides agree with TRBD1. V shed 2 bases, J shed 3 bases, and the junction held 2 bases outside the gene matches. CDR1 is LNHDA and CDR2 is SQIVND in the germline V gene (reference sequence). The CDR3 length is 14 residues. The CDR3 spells CASSIWGQDYGYTF. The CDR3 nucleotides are TGTGCCAGTAGTATATGGGGACAGGACTATGGCTACACCTTC. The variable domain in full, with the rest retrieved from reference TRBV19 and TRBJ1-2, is DGGITQSPKYLFRKEGQNVTLSCEQNLNHDAMYWYRQDPGQGLRLIYYSQIVNDFQKGDIAEGYSVSREKKESFPLTVTSAQKNPTAFYLCASSIWGQDYGYTFGSGTRLTVV.

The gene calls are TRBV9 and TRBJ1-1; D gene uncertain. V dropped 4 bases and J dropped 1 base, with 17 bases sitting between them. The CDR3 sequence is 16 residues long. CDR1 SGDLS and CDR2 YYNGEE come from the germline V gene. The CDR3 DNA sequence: TGTGCCAGCAGCCGAGCGGTAGGAGCCCAGAACACTGAAGCTTTCTTT. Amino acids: CASSRAVGAQNTEAFF.

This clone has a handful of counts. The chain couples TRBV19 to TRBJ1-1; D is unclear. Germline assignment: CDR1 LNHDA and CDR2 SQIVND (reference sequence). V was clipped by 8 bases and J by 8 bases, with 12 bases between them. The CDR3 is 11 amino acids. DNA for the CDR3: TGTGCCAGTTCCGCTCGGTTCGAAGCTTTCTTT. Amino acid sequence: CASSARFEAFF.

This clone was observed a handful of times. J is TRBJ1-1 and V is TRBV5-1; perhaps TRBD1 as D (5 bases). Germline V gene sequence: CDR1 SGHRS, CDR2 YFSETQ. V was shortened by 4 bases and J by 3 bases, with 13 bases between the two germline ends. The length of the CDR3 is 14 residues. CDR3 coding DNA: TGCGCCAGCAGCCCAAGGACGGGGGACACTGAAGCTTTCTTT. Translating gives CASSPRTGDTEAFF.

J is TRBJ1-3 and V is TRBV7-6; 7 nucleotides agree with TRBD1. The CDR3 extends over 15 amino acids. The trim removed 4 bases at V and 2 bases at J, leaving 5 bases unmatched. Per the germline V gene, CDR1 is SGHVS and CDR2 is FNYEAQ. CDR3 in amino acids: CASSSDRVAGNTIYF. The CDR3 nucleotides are TGTGCCAGCAGCTCCGACAGGGTTGCTGGAAACACCATATATTTT. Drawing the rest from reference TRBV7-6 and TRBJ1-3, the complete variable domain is GAGVSQSPRYKVTKRGQDVALRCDPISGHVSLYWYRQALGQGPEFLTYFNYEAQQDKSGLPNDRFSAERPEGSISTLTIQRTEQRDSAMYRCASSSDRVAGNTIYFGEGSWLTVV.

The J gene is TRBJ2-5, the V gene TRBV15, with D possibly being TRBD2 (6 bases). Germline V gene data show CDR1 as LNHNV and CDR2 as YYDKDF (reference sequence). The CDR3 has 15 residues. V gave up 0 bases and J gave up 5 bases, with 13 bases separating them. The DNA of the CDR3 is TGTGCCACCAGCAGAGAATTGGGGGGAAGTGAGACCCAGTACTTC. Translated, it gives CATSRELGGSETQYF. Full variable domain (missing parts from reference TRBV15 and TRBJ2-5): DAMVIQNPRYQVTQFGKPVTLSCSQTLNHNVMYWYQQKSSQAPKLLFHYYDKDFNNEADTPDNFQSRRPNTSFCFLDIRSPGLGDTAMYLCATSRELGGSETQYFGPGTRLLVL.

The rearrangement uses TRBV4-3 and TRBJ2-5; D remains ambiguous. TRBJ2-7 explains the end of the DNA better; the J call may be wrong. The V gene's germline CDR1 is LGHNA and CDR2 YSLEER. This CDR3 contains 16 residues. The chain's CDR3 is CASSQVVGGVAYEQYF. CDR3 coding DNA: TGCGCCAGCAGCCAAGTGGTCGGCGGAGTGGCCTACGAGCAGTACTTC.